This T cell receptor (beta chain) was recorded in a study of technical replicates of blood from a handful of donors. With V trimmed by 6 bases and J by 5 bases, 15 bases remained unmatched. This CDR3 spans 17 amino acids. Germline V gene data show CDR1 as SGHRS and CDR2 as YFSETQ. Method: immunoSEQ multiplex PCR; TCRdb's copy keeps in-frame clones and lacks some. In the table there are 95,000 or so clones, 95% of which are singletons. The sample consisted of T cells isolated from PBMCs. V is TRBV5-1 and J is TRBJ2-7; 12 positions agree with TRBD2. This TCR derives from a human donor in good health. CDR3 residues: CASTEDTSGRPNHEQYF. The CDR3 DNA reads TGCGCCAGCACCGAAGATACTAGCGGGAGGCCCAACCACGAGCAGTACTTC.